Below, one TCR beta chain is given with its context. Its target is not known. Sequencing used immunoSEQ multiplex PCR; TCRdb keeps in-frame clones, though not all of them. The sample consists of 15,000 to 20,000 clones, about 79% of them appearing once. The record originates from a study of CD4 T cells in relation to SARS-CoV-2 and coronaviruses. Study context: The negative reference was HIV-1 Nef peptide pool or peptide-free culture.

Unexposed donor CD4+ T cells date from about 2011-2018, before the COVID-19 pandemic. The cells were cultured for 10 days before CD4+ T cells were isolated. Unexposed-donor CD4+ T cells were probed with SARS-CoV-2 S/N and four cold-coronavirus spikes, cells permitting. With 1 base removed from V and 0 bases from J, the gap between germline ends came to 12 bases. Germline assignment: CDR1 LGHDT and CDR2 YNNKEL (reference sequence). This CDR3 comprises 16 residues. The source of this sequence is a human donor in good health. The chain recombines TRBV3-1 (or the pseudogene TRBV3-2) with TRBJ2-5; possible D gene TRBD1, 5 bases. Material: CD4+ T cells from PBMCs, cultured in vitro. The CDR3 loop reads CASSQGMTDNQETQYF. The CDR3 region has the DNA TGTGCCAGCAGCCAAGGAATGACAGATAACCAAGAGACCCAGTACTTC.